This TCR beta chain was found in a study of response to subunit inactivated influenza vaccine. TCRdb reanalysed the RT-PCR reads using MiXCR and keeps one entry per CDR3 protein. The data show some 550,000 distinct CDR3 sequences, around 25% seen once. This clonotype was found a few times. This sample also appeared in a second study, on T cells expressing NK-cell markers. As that report states: Template switching by 5'RACE with UMIs generated the TCR beta cDNA. Of the CD8+ T cells in about 6 donors, about 1.0-8% belonged to dominant NKG2C+ clonotypes.

Here the sequenced sample was CD4+ T cells sorted from PBMCs, taken roughly 12 days after vaccination. The TCR was taken from a man in his forties or fifties who received an inactivated influenza vaccine.

The CDR3 DNA reads TGTGCCAGCAGTCCCCGGGCGGGGGTCTACAATGAGCAGTTCTTC. Residues: CASSPRAGVYNEQFF. This sequence joins TRBV12-3 or TRBV12-4 and TRBJ2-1; 7 positions agree with TRBD2. The J segment lost 3 bases and the V segment lost 5 bases, leaving 7 bases of the junction unmatched. CDR3 size: 15 residues.